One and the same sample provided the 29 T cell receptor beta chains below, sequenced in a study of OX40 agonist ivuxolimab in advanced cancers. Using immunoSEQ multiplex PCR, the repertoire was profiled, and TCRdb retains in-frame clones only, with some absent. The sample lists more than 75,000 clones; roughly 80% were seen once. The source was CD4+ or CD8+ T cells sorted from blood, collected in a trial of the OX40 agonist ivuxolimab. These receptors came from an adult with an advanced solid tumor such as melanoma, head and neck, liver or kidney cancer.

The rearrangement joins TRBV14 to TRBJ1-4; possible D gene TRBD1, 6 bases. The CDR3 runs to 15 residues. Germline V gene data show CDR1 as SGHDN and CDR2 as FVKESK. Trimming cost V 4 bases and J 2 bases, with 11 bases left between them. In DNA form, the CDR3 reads TGTGCCAGCAGCCCTGGGCAGGGGACTAATGAAAAACTGTTTTTT. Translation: CASSPGQGTNEKLFF.

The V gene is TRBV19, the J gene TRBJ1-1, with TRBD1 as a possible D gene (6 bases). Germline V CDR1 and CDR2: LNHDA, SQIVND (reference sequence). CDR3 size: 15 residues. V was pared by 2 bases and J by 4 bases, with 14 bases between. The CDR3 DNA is TGTGCCAGTAGTATACCTAACAGGGTCCCCACTGAAGCTTTCTTT. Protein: CASSIPNRVPTEAFF. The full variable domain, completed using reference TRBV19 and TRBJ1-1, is DGGITQSPKYLFRKEGQNVTLSCEQNLNHDAMYWYRQDPGQGLRLIYYSQIVNDFQKGDIAEGYSVSREKKESFPLTVTSAQKNPTAFYLCASSIPNRVPTEAFFGQGTRLTVV.

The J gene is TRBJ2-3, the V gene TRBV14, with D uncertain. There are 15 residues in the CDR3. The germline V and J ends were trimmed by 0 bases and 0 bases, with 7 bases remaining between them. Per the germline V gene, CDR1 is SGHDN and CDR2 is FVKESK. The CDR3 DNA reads TGTGCCAGCAGCCAAGAACGGTCTAGCACAGATACGCAGTATTTT. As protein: CASSQERSSTDTQYF.

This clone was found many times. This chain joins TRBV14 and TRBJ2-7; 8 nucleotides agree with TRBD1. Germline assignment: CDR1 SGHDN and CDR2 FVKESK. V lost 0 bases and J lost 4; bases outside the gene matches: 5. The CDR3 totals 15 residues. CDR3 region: CASSQELTGDYEQYF. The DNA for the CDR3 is TGTGCCAGCAGCCAAGAGTTGACAGGGGATTACGAGCAGTACTTC.

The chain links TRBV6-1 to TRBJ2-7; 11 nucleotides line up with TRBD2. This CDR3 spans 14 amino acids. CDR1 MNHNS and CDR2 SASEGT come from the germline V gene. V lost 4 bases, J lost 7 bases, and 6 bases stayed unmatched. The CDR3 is CASSVPGTSGEQYF. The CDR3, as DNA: TGTGCCAGCAGTGTGCCCGGGACTAGCGGTGAGCAGTACTTC.

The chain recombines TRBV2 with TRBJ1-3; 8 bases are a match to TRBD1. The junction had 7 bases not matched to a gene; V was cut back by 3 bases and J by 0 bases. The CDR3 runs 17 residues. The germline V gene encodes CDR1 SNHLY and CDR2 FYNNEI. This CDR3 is CASSETDRGLSGNTIYF. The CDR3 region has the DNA TGTGCCAGCAGTGAGACAGACAGGGGACTCTCTGGAAACACCATATATTTT. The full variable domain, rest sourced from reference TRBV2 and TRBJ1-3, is EPEVTQTPSHQVTQMGQEVILRCVPISNHLYFYWYRQILGQKVEFLVSFYNNEISEKSEIFDDQFSVERPDGSNFTLKIRSTKLEDSAMYFCASSETDRGLSGNTIYFGEGSWLTVV.

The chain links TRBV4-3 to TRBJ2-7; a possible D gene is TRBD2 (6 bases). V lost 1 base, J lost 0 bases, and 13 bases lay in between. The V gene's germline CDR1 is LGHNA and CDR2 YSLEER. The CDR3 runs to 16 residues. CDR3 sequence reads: CASSQGPGVASYEQYF. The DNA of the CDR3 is TGCGCCAGCAGCCAAGGGCCGGGGGTGGCCTCCTACGAGCAGTACTTC.

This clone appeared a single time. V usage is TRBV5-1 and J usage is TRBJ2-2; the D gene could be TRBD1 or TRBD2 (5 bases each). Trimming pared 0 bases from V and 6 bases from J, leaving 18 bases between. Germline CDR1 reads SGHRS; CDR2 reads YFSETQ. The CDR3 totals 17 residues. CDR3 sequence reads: CASSLGGAGSRAGELFF. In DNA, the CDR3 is TGCGCCAGCAGCTTGGGAGGAGCAGGGAGTAGGGCCGGGGAGCTGTTTTTT. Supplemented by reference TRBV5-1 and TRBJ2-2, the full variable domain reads KAGVTQTPRYLIKTRGQQVTLSCSPISGHRSVSWYQQTPGQGLQFLFEYFSETQRNKGNFPGRFSGRQFSNSRSEMNVSTLELGDSALYLCASSLGGAGSRAGELFFGEGSRLTVL.

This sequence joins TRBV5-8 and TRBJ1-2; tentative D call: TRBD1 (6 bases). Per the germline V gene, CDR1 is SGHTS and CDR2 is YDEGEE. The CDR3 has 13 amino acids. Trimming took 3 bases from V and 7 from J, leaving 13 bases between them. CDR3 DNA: TGTGCCAGCAGCTGGAACAGGGATGGTGGCTACACCTTC. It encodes CASSWNRDGGYTF.

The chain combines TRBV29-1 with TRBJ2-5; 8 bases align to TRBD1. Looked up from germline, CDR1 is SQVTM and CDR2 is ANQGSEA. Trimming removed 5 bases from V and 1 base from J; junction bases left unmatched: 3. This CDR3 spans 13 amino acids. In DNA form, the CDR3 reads TGCAGCGTTCGGACAGGGCCCCAAGAGACCCAGTACTTC. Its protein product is CSVRTGPQETQYF.

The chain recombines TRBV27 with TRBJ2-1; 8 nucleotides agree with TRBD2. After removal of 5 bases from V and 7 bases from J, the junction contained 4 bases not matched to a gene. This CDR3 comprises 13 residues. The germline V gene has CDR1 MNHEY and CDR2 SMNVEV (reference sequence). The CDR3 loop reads CASSVAGGNEQFF. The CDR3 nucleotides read TGTGCCAGCAGTGTGGCGGGAGGTAATGAGCAGTTCTTC.

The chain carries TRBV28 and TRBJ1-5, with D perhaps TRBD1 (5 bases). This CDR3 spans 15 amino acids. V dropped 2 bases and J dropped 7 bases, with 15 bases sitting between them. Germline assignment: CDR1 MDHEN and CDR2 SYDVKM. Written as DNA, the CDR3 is TGTGCCAGCAGTTTACATCAGGGTCGAGGGCAGCCCCAGCATTTT. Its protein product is CASSLHQGRGQPQHF.

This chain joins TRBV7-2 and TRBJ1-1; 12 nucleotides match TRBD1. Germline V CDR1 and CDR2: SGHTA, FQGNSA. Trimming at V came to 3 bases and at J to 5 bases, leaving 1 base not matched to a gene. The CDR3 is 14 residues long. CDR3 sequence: CASSLGQGATEAFF. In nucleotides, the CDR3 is TGTGCCAGCAGCTTGGGACAGGGGGCAACTGAAGCTTTCTTT.

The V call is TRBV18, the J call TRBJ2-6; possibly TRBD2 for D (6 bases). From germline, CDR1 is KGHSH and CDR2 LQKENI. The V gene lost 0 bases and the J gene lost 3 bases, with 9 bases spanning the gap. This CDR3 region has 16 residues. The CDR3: CASSPPPGDGANVLTF. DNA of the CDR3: TGTGCCAGCTCACCACCCCCGGGAGATGGGGCCAACGTCCTGACTTTC.

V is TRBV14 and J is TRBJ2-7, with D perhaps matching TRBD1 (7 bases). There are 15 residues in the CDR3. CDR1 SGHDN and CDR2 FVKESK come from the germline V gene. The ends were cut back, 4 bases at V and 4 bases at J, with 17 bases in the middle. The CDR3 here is CASSRQGGRAYEQYF. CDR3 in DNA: TGTGCCAGCAGCCGACAGGGAGGACGAGCTTACGAGCAGTACTTC.

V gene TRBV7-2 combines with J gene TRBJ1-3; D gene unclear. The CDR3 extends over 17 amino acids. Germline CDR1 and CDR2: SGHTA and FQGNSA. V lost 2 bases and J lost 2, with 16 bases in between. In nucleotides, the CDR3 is TGTGCCAGCAGCTTACGACTTGCGACAATTCCTGGAAACACCATATATTTT. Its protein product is CASSLRLATIPGNTIYF. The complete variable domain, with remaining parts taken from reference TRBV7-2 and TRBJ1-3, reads GAGVSQSPSNKVTEKGKDVELRCDPISGHTALYWYRQSLGQGLEFLIYFQGNSAPDKSGLPSDRFSAERTGGSVSTLTIQRTQQEDSAVYLCASSLRLATIPGNTIYFGEGSWLTVV.

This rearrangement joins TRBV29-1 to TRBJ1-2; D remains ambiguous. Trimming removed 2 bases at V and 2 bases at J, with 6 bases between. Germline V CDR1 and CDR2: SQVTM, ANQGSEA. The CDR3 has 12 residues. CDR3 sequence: CSVEKENYGYTF. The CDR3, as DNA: TGCAGCGTTGAAAAGGAAAACTATGGCTACACCTTC.

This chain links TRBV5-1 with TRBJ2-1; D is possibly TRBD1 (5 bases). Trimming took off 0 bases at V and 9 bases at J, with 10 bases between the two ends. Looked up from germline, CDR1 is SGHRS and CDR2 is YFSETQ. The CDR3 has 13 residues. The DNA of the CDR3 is TGCGCCAGCAGCTTGGAAGGGGTTGGTGAGCAGTTCTTC. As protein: CASSLEGVGEQFF.

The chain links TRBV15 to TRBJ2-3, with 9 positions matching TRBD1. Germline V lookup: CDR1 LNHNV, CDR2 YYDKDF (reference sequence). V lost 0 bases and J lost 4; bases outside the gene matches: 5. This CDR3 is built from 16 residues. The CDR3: CATSRDRTGGADTQYF. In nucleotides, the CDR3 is TGTGCCACCAGCAGAGATCGAACAGGGGGCGCAGATACGCAGTATTTT. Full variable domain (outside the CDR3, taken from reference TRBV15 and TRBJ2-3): DAMVIQNPRYQVTQFGKPVTLSCSQTLNHNVMYWYQQKSSQAPKLLFHYYDKDFNNEADTPDNFQSRRPNTSFCFLDIRSPGLGDTAMYLCATSRDRTGGADTQYFGPGTRLTVL.

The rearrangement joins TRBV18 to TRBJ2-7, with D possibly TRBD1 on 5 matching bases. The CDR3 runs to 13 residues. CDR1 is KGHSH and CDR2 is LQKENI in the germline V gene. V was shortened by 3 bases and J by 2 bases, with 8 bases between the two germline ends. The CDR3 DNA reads TGTGCCAGCTCACCGCGACAGACCTACGAGCAGTACTTC. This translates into CASSPRQTYEQYF.

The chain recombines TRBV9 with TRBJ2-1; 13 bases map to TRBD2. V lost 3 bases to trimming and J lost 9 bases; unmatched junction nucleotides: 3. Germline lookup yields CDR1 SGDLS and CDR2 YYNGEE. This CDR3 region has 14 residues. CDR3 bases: TGTGCCAGCAGCGGGACTAGCGGGGGCCGTGAGCAGTTCTTC. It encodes CASSGTSGGREQFF.

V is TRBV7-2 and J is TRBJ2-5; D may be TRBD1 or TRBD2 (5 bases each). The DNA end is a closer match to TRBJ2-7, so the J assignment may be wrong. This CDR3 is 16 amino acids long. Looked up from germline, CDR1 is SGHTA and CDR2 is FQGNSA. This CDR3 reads CASSDLSRDPSYEQYF. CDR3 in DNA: TGTGCCAGCAGTGATCTATCCCGGGACCCGTCCTACGAGCAGTACTTC.

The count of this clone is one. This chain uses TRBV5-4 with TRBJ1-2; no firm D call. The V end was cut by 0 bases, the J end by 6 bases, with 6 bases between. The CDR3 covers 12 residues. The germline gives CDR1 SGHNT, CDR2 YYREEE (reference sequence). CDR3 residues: CASSLAGDGYTF. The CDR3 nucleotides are TGTGCCAGCAGCTTGGCCGGGGATGGCTACACCTTC.

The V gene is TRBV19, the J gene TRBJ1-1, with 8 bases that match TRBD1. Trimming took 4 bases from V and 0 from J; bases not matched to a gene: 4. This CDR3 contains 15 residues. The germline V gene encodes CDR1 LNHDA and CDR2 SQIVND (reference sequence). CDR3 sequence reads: CASSTGGRMNTEAFF. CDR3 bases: TGTGCCAGTAGTACAGGGGGCAGGATGAACACTGAAGCTTTCTTT.

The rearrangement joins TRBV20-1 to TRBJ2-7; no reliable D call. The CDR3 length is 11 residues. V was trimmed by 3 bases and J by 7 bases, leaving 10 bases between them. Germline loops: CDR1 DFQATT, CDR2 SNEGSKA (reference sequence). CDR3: CSARMALEQYF. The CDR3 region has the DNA TGCAGTGCTAGGATGGCGTTAGAGCAGTACTTC.

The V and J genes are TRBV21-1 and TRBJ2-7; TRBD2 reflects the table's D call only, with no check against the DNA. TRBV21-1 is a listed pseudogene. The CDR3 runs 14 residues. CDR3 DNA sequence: TGTGCCAGCAGCAGGGAGGGGGGATGGTACGAGCAGTACTTC. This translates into CASSREGGWYEQYF.

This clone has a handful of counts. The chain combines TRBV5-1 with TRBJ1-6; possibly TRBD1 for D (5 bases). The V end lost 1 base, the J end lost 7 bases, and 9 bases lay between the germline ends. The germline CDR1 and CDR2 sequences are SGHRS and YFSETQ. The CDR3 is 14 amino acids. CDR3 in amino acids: CASSLQGDNSPLHF. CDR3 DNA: TGCGCCAGCAGCTTGCAGGGAGACAATTCACCCCTCCACTTT.

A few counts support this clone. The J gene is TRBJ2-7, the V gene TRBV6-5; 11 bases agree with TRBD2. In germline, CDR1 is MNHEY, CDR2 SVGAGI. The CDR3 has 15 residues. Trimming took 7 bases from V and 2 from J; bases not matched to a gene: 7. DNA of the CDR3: TGTGCCAGCACCGGCACTAGCGGGGGCACCTACGAGCAGTACTTC. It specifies CASTGTSGGTYEQYF.

CDR3 DNA: TGTGCCAGCAGCTTGACAGCCTCCTACGAGCAGTACTTC. This codes for CASSLTASYEQYF. The rearrangement uses TRBV5-6 and TRBJ2-7; D is unresolved. The ends were cut back, 1 base at V and 0 bases at J, with 5 bases in the middle. The CDR3 totals 13 residues. Germline V gene lookup returns CDR1 SGHDT and CDR2 YYEEEE.